This T cell receptor beta chain was recovered during a study of chemoradiotherapy in HPV16-positive cancers. From germline, CDR1 is SGHNT and CDR2 YYREEE (reference sequence). Deletions cut 4 bases from V and 0 bases from J, with 16 bases between. CDR3 length: 16 residues. Here immunoSEQ multiplex PCR was the method, and the copy in TCRdb shows in-frame clones only, minus some. The table records about 12,000 clones, around 77% of them present only once. The sequence derives from a human donor with HPV-associated anogenital cancer. This specimen was collected from a patient who underwent chemoradiotherapy. This rearrangement joins TRBV5-4 to TRBJ1-1, with D tentatively TRBD1 (6 bases). The CDR3, as DNA: TGTGCCAGCAGCCGCGGGAACAGGGCCATGAACACTGAAGCTTTCTTT. The encoded protein is CASSRGNRAMNTEAFF.